Listed below are T cell receptor beta chains from one sample, sequenced in a study of CD8+ T cells in alopecia areata. Method: immunoSEQ multiplex PCR; TCRdb's copy keeps in-frame clones and lacks some. The data contain approximately 200,000 clones, roughly three fifths of them seen just once; the ten biggest clones take up approximately 3.4%. This sample comprised CD4+ T cells sorted from blood, obtained at week 4, from a patient treated with tofacitinib. The receptors were gathered from a human donor with alopecia areata. Both conserved end residues are part of each CDR3.

J,V,CDR3
TRBJ1-5,TRBV11-2,CASSLTGNQPQHF
TRBJ2-5,TRBV12-5,CASGLGSQETQYF
TRBJ2-7,TRBV9,CASSVGQGATYEQYF
TRBJ2-3,TRBV2,CASSPGAVNTQYF
TRBJ2-7,TRBV30,CAWSRGRQYF
TRBJ1-2,TRBV30,CAWSLHPGYTF
TRBJ1-2,TRBV25-1,CASSVGTALYTF
TRBJ1-4,TRBV29-1,CSVIPDSANEKLFF
TRBJ1-4,TRBV29-1,CSVAGKANEKLFF
TRBJ1-2,TRBV20-1,CSASTGDGYTF
TRBJ1-5,TRBV30,CAWGIPGYNQPQHF
TRBJ2-5,TRBV4-1,CASSQLSGGIRGTQYF
TRBJ1-2,TRBV5-6,CASSPKGQNYGYTF
TRBJ2-1,TRBV30,CAWSVRQQLYNEQFF
TRBJ2-3,TRBV7-2,CASSLVGVHTDTQYF
TRBJ1-6,TRBV29-1,CSVARTYNSPLHF
TRBJ2-7,TRBV27,CASSPWGQGAYEQYF
TRBJ2-7,TRBV18,CASSPLEGNEQYF
TRBJ2-3,TRBV6-4,CASSYQGGDTDTQYF
TRBJ1-6,TRBV5-1,CASSYEGNSPLHF
TRBJ2-7,TRBV23-1,CASSQSETGITYEQYF
TRBJ1-2,TRBV5-1,CASSLGSKHGYTF
TRBJ1-5,TRBV19,CASSHRQGFEPQHF
TRBJ1-1,TRBV4-2,CASSQEAANMNTEAFF
TRBJ2-5,TRBV25-1,CASSEPTGVEETQYF